The clone carrying this T cell receptor beta chain was counted only a few times. Its specificity is unknown. The germline CDR1 and CDR2 sequences are SGHNT and YYREEE (reference sequence). This CDR3 is built from 13 residues. The V gene lost 4 bases and the J gene lost 4 bases, with 11 bases spanning the gap. The sample belongs to a study of long-term antiretroviral therapy in people with HIV. Specimens held roughly 0.9-10 million cryopreserved PBMC prior to DNA extraction. Notes on the study in general: In HIV, the repertoires covered a tighter span of CDR3 lengths than in controls. Within the repertoire, clones expanded before ART were dominant at all time points.

At survey level, the immunoSEQ assay was run in its v3.0 version. Sequencing targeted 40,000-50,000 T-cell genomes per sample. The repertoire was sequenced with immunoSEQ multiplex PCR; TCRdb's copy has only in-frame clones and lacks some. The sample yields some 29,000 clones, more than 70% seen once. The V call is TRBV5-4, the J call TRBJ1-1; tentative D call: TRBD1 (5 bases). The input for sequencing was unsorted PBMCs, taken 1.5 years before starting antiretroviral therapy. The TCR was taken from a young man with HIV. The CDR3 here is CASSRQLSTEAFF. CDR3 in DNA: TGTGCCAGCAGCCGACAGCTTAGCACTGAAGCTTTCTTT.